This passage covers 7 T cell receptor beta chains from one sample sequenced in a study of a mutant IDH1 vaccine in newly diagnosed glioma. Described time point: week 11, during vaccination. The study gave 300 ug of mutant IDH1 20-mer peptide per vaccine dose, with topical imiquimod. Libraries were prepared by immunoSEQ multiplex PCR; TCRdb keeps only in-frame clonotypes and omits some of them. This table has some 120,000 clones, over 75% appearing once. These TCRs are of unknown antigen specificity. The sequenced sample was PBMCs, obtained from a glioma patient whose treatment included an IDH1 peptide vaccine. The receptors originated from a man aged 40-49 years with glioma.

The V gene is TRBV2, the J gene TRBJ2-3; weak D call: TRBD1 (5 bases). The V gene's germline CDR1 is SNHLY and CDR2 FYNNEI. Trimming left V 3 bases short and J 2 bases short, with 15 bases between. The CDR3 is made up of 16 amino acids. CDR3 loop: CASSDPQVKPTDTQYF. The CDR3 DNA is TGTGCCAGCAGTGACCCACAGGTTAAACCCACAGATACGCAGTATTTT.

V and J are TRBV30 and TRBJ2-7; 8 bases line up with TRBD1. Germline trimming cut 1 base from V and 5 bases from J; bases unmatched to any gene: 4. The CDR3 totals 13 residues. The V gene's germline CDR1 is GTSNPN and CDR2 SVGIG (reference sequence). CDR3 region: CAWSDGQGHEQYF. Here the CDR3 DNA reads TGTGCCTGGAGTGACGGACAGGGCCACGAGCAGTACTTC.

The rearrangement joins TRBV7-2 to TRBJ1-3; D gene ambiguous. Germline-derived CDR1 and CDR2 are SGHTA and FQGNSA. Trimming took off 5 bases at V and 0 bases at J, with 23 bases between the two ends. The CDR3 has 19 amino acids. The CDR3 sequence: CASSPGRVGRAFSGNTIYF. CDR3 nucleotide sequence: TGTGCCAGCAGCCCAGGACGAGTCGGAAGGGCTTTCTCTGGAAACACCATATATTTT.

The CDR3 sequence is CASSLMDSGGRKNEQYF. The DNA of the CDR3 is TGTGCCAGCAGCTTAATGGACTCGGGGGGGCGTAAGAACGAGCAGTACTTC. This chain links TRBV7-8 with TRBJ2-7, with 8 bases lining up with TRBD2. CDR1 SGHVS and CDR2 FQNEAQ come from the germline V gene. V trimming: 2 bases; J trimming: 5 bases; junction bases outside the gene matches: 14. The CDR3 contains 17 residues.

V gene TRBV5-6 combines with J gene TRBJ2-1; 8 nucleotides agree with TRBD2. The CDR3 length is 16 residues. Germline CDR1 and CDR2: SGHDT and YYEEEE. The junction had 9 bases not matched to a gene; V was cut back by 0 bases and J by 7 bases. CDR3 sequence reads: CASSLAGGLVGNEQFF. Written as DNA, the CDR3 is TGTGCCAGCAGCTTGGCCGGGGGACTAGTGGGGAATGAGCAGTTCTTC.

The CDR3 DNA follows: TGTGCCAGCAGCCAAGTCGTCGACACTAACTATGGCTACACCTTC. It yields the protein CASSQVVDTNYGYTF. V and J are TRBV7-9 and TRBJ1-2; D gene unclear. Germline V gene sequence: CDR1 SEHNR, CDR2 FQNEAQ (reference sequence). This CDR3 region has 15 residues. Deletions cut 5 bases from V and 0 bases from J, with 13 bases between.

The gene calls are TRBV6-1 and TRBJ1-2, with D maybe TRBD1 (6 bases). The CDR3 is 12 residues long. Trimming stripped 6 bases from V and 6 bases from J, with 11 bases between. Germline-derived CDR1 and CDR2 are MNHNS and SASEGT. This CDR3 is CASSLRQDGYTF. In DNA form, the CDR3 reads TGTGCCAGCAGCCTTAGACAGGATGGCTACACCTTC.